One and the same sample provided the 30 T cell receptor beta chains below, sequenced in a study of T cell changes during pregnancy in multiple sclerosis. TCRdb's copy holds only in-frame clones and misses some; the assay was immunoSEQ multiplex PCR. This table holds approximately 89,000 clones, roughly 94% found once. This specimen consisted of peripheral blood, obtained in the third trimester of pregnancy. These receptors were taken from a female donor with multiple sclerosis, enrolled in a pregnancy study.

This rearrangement joins TRBV7-2 to TRBJ2-1, with a tentative D call TRBD2 (6 bases). V dropped 4 bases and J dropped 0 bases, with 7 bases sitting between them. Germline CDR1 is SGHTA and CDR2 is FQGNSA. The CDR3 consists of 14 residues. The chain's CDR3 is CASSYGSSYNEQFF. The CDR3 DNA sequence: TGTGCCAGCAGCTACGGGAGCTCCTACAATGAGCAGTTCTTC.

V gene TRBV6-5 combines with J gene TRBJ1-1; D gene unclear. CDR1 is MNHEY and CDR2 is SVGAGI in the germline V gene. The CDR3 length is 14 residues. V was trimmed by 7 bases and J by 1 base, leaving 13 bases between them. The CDR3 coding sequence is TGTGCCAGCACCGCCCACGCAGGGAACACTGAAGCTTTCTTT. Amino acids: CASTAHAGNTEAFF.

The V gene is TRBV7-3, the J gene TRBJ2-7; tentative D call: TRBD2 (7 bases). CDR1 is SGHTA, CDR2 FQGTGA, per germline. The CDR3 contains 15 residues. The V gene lost 0 bases and the J gene lost 3 bases, with 12 bases spanning the gap. The CDR3 DNA reads as TGTGCCAGCAGCTTAACAGGGGGGGTCATCTACGAGCAGTACTTC. This gives the protein CASSLTGGVIYEQYF. Using reference TRBV7-3 and TRBJ2-7 for the parts outside the CDR3, the full variable domain is GAGVSQTPSNKVTEKGKYVELRCDPISGHTALYWYRQSLGQGPEFLIYFQGTGAADDSGLPNDRFFAVRPEGSVSTLKIQRTERGDSAVYLCASSLTGGVIYEQYFGPGTRLTVT.

The chain combines TRBV30 with TRBJ2-1, with D possibly matching TRBD2 (5 bases). The V end was cut by 4 bases, the J end by 4 bases, with 5 bases between. Germline-derived CDR1 and CDR2 are GTSNPN and SVGIG (reference sequence). This CDR3 has 11 residues. The CDR3 loop is CAWTGYNEQFF. DNA of the CDR3: TGTGCCTGGACGGGATACAATGAGCAGTTCTTC.

The chain recombines TRBV6-5 with TRBJ1-1, with 8 nucleotides matching TRBD1. Germline CDR1 is MNHEY and CDR2 is SVGAGI. This CDR3 is built from 15 residues. The junction had 7 bases not matched to a gene; V was cut back by 3 bases and J by 4 bases. The CDR3 DNA sequence: TGTGCCAGCAGTTATCAGACAGGGGAGGTCACTGAAGCTTTCTTT. This encodes CASSYQTGEVTEAFF.

The chain couples TRBV7-9 to TRBJ2-5, with 8 bases fitting TRBD2. The CDR3 runs to 16 residues. Trimming at V came to 7 bases and at J to 4 bases, leaving 14 bases not matched to a gene. In germline, CDR1 is SEHNR, CDR2 FQNEAQ (reference sequence). CDR3 nucleotide sequence: TGTGCCAGCACCTCCATCCTAGGCGGGGGGCGAGAGACCCAGTACTTC. Residues: CASTSILGGGRETQYF.

The chain links TRBV15 to TRBJ1-5; the match to TRBD1 covers 8 bases. Germline lookup yields CDR1 LNHNV and CDR2 YYDKDF (reference sequence). CDR3 length: 14 amino acids. V lost 1 base to trimming and J lost 7 bases; unmatched junction nucleotides: 3. Written as DNA, the CDR3 is TGTGCCACCAGCAGAGTCAGGGGGCGACAGCCCCAGCATTTT. This sequence encodes CATSRVRGRQPQHF.

The chain couples TRBV29-1 to TRBJ1-5; D possibly corresponds to TRBD1 (6 bases). The CDR3 is 13 residues long. From germline, CDR1 is SQVTM and CDR2 ANQGSEA. V lost 7 bases, J lost 8 bases, and 18 bases lay in between. The CDR3 reads CSDSTGRQEPQHF. The CDR3 coding sequence is TGCAGCGACTCGACAGGCCGGCAGGAGCCCCAGCATTTT.

V usage is TRBV5-1 and J usage is TRBJ2-7, with 10 bases identical to TRBD1. Germline lookup yields CDR1 SGHRS and CDR2 YFSETQ. Trimming at V came to 3 bases and at J to 3 bases, leaving 0 bases not matched to a gene. CDR3 length: 13 amino acids. The CDR3 nucleotides read TGCGCCAGCAGCTGGGACAGGGGCTACGAGCAGTACTTC. Translating gives CASSWDRGYEQYF.

The rearrangement uses TRBV7-8 and TRBJ2-1; tentative D call: TRBD2 (5 bases). This CDR3 comprises 18 residues. Looked up from germline, CDR1 is SGHVS and CDR2 is FQNEAQ. V was pared by 2 bases and J by 4 bases, with 21 bases between. The chain's CDR3 is CASSLWGRELVKYNEQFF. In DNA, the CDR3 is TGTGCCAGCAGCTTATGGGGTAGGGAGCTAGTGAAGTACAATGAGCAGTTCTTC. The whole variable domain, filled in from reference TRBV7-8 and TRBJ2-1, reads GAGVSQSPRYKVAKRGQDVALRCDPISGHVSLFWYQQALGQGPEFLTYFQNEAQLDKSGLPSDRFFAERPEGSVSTLKIQRTQQEDSAVYLCASSLWGRELVKYNEQFFGPGTRLTVL.

This clone was counted once. The CDR3 nucleotides are TGTGCCAGTAGTATAGGGACTAGCTTAGAGACCCAGTACTTC. This translates into CASSIGTSLETQYF. This chain connects TRBV19 to TRBJ2-5, with 8 bases matching TRBD2. Germline-derived CDR1 and CDR2 are LNHDA and SQIVND (reference sequence). This CDR3 is 14 amino acids long. After removal of 1 base from V and 4 bases from J, the junction contained 2 bases not matched to a gene.

The rearrangement uses TRBV5-6 and TRBJ2-7; D gene unclear. Germline CDR1 reads SGHDT; CDR2 reads YYEEEE. CDR3 length equals 12 residues. V was shortened by 4 bases and J by 9 bases, with 14 bases between the two germline ends. CDR3 nucleotide sequence: TGTGCCAGCAGCACCTCCCGACGGAGGCAGTACTTC. This codes for CASSTSRRRQYF.

The chain uses TRBV2 and TRBJ2-7; 10 bases fit TRBD2. Germline V lookup: CDR1 SNHLY, CDR2 FYNNEI. The CDR3 is made up of 14 amino acids. V dropped 5 bases and J dropped 6; count of bases not matched to a gene: 7. The CDR3 reads CASSTSGKGGEQYF. The CDR3, as DNA: TGTGCCAGCAGTACTAGCGGGAAAGGAGGCGAGCAGTACTTC.

The V gene is TRBV27, the J gene TRBJ2-2; no reliable D call. V gave up 5 bases and J gave up 7 bases, with 8 bases separating them. Per germline, CDR1 MNHEY and CDR2 SMNVEV (reference sequence). The CDR3 totals 12 residues. The CDR3 nucleotides are TGTGCCAGCAGTCCGGTAGTCGGGGAGCTGTTTTTT. It specifies CASSPVVGELFF.

This chain connects TRBV6-1 to TRBJ2-7; 8 bases agree with TRBD1. CDR3 length: 15 amino acids. Per germline, CDR1 MNHNS and CDR2 SASEGT. With 0 bases clipped from V and 2 bases from J, the junction kept 3 bases outside the gene matches. The CDR3 reads CASSEADRGPYEQYF. The DNA of the CDR3 is TGTGCCAGCAGTGAAGCCGACAGGGGCCCCTACGAGCAGTACTTC.

The rearrangement uses TRBV5-1 and TRBJ1-4; TRBD1 agrees at 11 bases. Germline values: CDR1 SGHRS, CDR2 YFSETQ. Unmatched junction bases numbered 7, after V lost 5 bases and J lost 10 bases. This CDR3 has 14 amino acids. The CDR3 sequence is CASSGQGADRKLFF. The DNA for the CDR3 is TGCGCCAGCAGTGGACAGGGGGCAGATCGAAAACTGTTTTTT.

The chain carries TRBV7-8 and TRBJ1-2; D is unclear. Trimming took 4 bases from V and 7 from J, leaving 13 bases between them. The CDR3 extends over 13 amino acids. The germline V gene encodes CDR1 SGHVS and CDR2 FQNEAQ. The CDR3 coding sequence is TGTGCCAGCAGCTCAGTGTCCGATGGTGGCTACACCTTC. Its protein product is CASSSVSDGGYTF.

This sequence joins TRBV9 and TRBJ1-1, with no clear D. The length of the CDR3 is 12 residues. Trimming pared 4 bases from V and 7 bases from J, leaving 11 bases between. Germline CDR1 is SGDLS and CDR2 is YYNGEE. CDR3 DNA sequence: TGTGCCAGCAGCCCCGGTGGTGGTGAAGCTTTCTTT. Its translation: CASSPGGGEAFF.

The chain joins TRBV5-1 to TRBJ2-1; D gene unclear. The CDR3 extends over 13 amino acids. Deletions cut 0 bases from V and 7 bases from J, with 8 bases between. CDR1 SGHRS and CDR2 YFSETQ come from the germline V gene. This chain's CDR3 is CASSLALTNEQFF. CDR3 coding DNA: TGCGCCAGCAGCTTGGCTCTGACTAATGAGCAGTTCTTC.

V usage is TRBV21-1 and J usage is TRBJ2-1; TRBD2 reflects the table's D call only, with no check against the DNA. TRBV21-1 is a pseudogene locus. The CDR3 has 16 residues. The CDR3 bases are TGTGCCAGCAGCAACGGGACTAGCGAAACCTACAATGAGCAGTTCTTC. Amino acid sequence: CASSNGTSETYNEQFF.

This clone was seen once. CDR3 nucleotide sequence: TGTGCCAGCAGTGAATCACAGGGCACTGAAGCTTTCTTT. This sequence encodes CASSESQGTEAFF. The rearrangement joins TRBV6-1 to TRBJ1-1; D may be TRBD1 (6 bases). CDR3 length equals 13 residues. Germline V lookup: CDR1 MNHNS, CDR2 SASEGT. Trimming took off 2 bases at V and 4 bases at J, with 8 bases between the two ends.

The chain carries TRBV6-5 and TRBJ1-1; 7 bases agree with TRBD1. The CDR3 runs to 14 residues. Trimming took 2 bases from V and 8 from J; bases not matched to a gene: 8. The germline V gene encodes CDR1 MNHEY and CDR2 SVGAGI. The chain's CDR3 is CASSYRGPAGEAFF. The CDR3 nucleotides are TGTGCCAGCAGTTACAGGGGGCCCGCGGGGGAAGCTTTCTTT.

The rearrangement links TRBV5-8 to TRBJ1-2; TRBD1 aligns across 10 bases. Looked up from germline, CDR1 is SGHTS and CDR2 is YDEGEE. The CDR3 is made up of 15 amino acids. The trim removed 4 bases at V and 8 bases at J, leaving 11 bases unmatched. CDR3: CASSVRDRGVMGYTF. Written as DNA, the CDR3 is TGTGCCAGCAGCGTCCGGGACAGGGGCGTTATGGGCTACACCTTC.

The chain uses TRBV28 and TRBJ2-1; 8 positions match TRBD2. The CDR3 totals 14 residues. Germline V lookup: CDR1 MDHEN, CDR2 SYDVKM. After removal of 4 bases from V and 2 bases from J, the junction contained 1 base not matched to a gene. CDR3 loop: CASSSGGTYNEQFF. CDR3 nucleotides: TGTGCCAGCAGTTCGGGAGGGACCTACAATGAGCAGTTCTTC.

This rearrangement joins TRBV27 to TRBJ1-5; no clear D gene. CDR1 is MNHEY and CDR2 is SMNVEV in the germline V gene (reference sequence). The CDR3 runs to 14 residues. The V gene lost 3 bases and the J gene lost 7 bases, with 13 bases spanning the gap. The CDR3 loop is CASSFEGGGQPQHF. CDR3 nucleotides: TGTGCCAGCAGTTTCGAGGGCGGAGGGCAGCCCCAGCATTTT.

The J gene is TRBJ2-2, the V gene TRBV6-4, with 8 bases fitting TRBD2. The V gene's germline CDR1 is MRHNA and CDR2 SNTAGT. With 6 bases clipped from V and 7 bases from J, the junction kept 4 bases outside the gene matches. The CDR3 consists of 13 residues. The CDR3 region has the DNA TGTGCCAGCAGCGGGAGGGAGTTCGGGGAGCTGTTTTTT. Translated: CASSGREFGELFF.

The V call is TRBV6-5, the J call TRBJ2-7; either TRBD1 or TRBD2 may fit D (5 bases each). The CDR3 is 14 residues long. Germline-derived CDR1 and CDR2 are MNHEY and SVGAGI. V was pared by 10 bases and J by 5 bases, with 21 bases between. The CDR3 loop reads CATRGVTVGDEQYF. CDR3 bases: TGTGCCACCAGAGGGGTAACAGTTGGGGACGAGCAGTACTTC.

This chain joins TRBV11-3 and TRBJ2-1; 9 nucleotides agree with TRBD1. The CDR3 is made up of 19 amino acids. Trimming at V came to 4 bases and at J to 8 bases, leaving 21 bases not matched to a gene. The germline V gene encodes CDR1 SGHNT and CDR2 YENEEA. This CDR3 reads CASSSGPGGAGTGIYEQFF. In DNA form, the CDR3 reads TGTGCCAGCAGCTCGGGACCGGGCGGGGCCGGGACAGGGATCTATGAGCAGTTCTTC.

The rearrangement joins TRBV19 to TRBJ2-5; 9 bases agree with TRBD1. Germline V gene lookup returns CDR1 LNHDA and CDR2 SQIVND (reference sequence). J was trimmed by 5 bases and V by 5 bases; bases with no gene match: 9. The CDR3 is made up of 15 amino acids. CDR3: CASSFNTGGRETQYF. The CDR3 DNA is TGTGCCAGTAGTTTCAATACAGGGGGCCGCGAGACCCAGTACTTC. The full variable domain, its missing parts supplied by reference TRBV19 and TRBJ2-5, is DGGITQSPKYLFRKEGQNVTLSCEQNLNHDAMYWYRQDPGQGLRLIYYSQIVNDFQKGDIAEGYSVSREKKESFPLTVTSAQKNPTAFYLCASSFNTGGRETQYFGPGTRLLVL.

CDR3 in amino acids: CASSLGAPMSGSYEQYF. The CDR3 DNA sequence: TGTGCCAGCAGCTTAGGGGCCCCTATGAGCGGGAGCTACGAGCAGTACTTC. V and J are TRBV7-6 and TRBJ2-7; 8 positions match TRBD2. Germline V gives CDR1 SGHVS, CDR2 FNYEAQ. The CDR3 sequence is 17 residues long. With 1 base clipped from V and 3 bases from J, the junction kept 11 bases outside the gene matches. Looking up the rest from reference TRBV7-6 and TRBJ2-7 gives the full variable domain: GAGVSQSPRYKVTKRGQDVALRCDPISGHVSLYWYRQALGQGPEFLTYFNYEAQQDKSGLPNDRFSAERPEGSISTLTIQRTEQRDSAMYRCASSLGAPMSGSYEQYFGPGTRLTVT.